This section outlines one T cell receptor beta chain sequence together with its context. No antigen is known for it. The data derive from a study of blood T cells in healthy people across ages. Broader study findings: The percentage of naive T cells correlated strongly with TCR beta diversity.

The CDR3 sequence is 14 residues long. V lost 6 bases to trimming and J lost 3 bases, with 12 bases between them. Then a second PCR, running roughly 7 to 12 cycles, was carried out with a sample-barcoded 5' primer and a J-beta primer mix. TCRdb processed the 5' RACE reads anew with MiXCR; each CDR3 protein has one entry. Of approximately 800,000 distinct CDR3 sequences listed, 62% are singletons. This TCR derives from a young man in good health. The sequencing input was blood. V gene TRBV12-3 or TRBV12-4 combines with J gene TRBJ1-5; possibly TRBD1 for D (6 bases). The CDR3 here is CASSPDRPNQPQHF. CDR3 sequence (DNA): TGTGCCAGCAGCCCGGACAGACCCAATCAGCCCCAGCATTTT.